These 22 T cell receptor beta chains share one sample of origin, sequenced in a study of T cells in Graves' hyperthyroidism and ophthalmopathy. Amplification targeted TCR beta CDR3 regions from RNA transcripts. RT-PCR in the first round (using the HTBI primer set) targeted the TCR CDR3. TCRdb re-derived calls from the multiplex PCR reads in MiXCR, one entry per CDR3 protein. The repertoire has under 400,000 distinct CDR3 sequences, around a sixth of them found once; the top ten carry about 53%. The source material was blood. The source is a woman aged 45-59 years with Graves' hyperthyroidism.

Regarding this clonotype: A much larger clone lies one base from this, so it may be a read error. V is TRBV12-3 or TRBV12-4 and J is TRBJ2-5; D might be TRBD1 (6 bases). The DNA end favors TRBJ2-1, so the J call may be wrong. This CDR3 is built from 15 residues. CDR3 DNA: TGTGCCAGCAGTCGTGCAGGATGGGGGCAAGAGACCCAGTTCTTC. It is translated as CASSRAGWGQETQFF.

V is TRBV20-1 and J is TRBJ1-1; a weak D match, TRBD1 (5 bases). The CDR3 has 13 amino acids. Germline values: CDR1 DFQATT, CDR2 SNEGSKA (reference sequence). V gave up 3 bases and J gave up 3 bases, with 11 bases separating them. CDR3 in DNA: TGCAGTGCTAGGGAACAGGACTACACTGAAGCTTTCTTT. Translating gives CSAREQDYTEAFF.

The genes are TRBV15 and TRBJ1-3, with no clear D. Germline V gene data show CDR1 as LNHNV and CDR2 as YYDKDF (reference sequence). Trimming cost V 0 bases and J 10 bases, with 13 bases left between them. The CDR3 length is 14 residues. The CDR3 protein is CATSRDLRDLTIYF. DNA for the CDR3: TGTGCCACCAGCAGAGATTTGAGAGATTTGACCATATATTTT.

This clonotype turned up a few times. Written as DNA, the CDR3 is TGCAGTGCTAGAGCCCGGGACAGGGAGGTTGTTGAAGCTTTCTTT. Translation: CSARARDREVVEAFF. This rearrangement joins TRBV20-1 to TRBJ1-1; 9 positions agree with TRBD1. This CDR3 comprises 15 residues. Germline V gene sequence: CDR1 DFQATT, CDR2 SNEGSKA (reference sequence). After removal of 1 base from V and 7 bases from J, the junction contained 10 bases not matched to a gene.

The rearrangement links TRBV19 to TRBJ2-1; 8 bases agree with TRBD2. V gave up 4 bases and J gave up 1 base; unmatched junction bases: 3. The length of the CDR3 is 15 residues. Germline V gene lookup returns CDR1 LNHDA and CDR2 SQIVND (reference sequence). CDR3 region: CASSTIAGSYNEQFF. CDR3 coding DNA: TGTGCCAGTAGTACAATAGCGGGGTCCTACAATGAGCAGTTCTTC.

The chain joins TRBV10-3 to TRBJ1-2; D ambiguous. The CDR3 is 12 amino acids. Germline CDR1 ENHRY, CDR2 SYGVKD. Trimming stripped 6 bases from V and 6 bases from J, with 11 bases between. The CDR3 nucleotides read TGTGCCATCAGCGACCTCGGGGATGGCTACACCTTC. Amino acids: CAISDLGDGYTF.

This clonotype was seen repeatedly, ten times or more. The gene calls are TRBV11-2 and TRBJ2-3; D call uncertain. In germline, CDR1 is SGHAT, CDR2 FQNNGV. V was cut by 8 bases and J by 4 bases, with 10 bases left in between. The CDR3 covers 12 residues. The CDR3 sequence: CASSDVADTQYF. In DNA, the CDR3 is TGTGCCAGCTCGGACGTGGCAGATACGCAGTATTTT.

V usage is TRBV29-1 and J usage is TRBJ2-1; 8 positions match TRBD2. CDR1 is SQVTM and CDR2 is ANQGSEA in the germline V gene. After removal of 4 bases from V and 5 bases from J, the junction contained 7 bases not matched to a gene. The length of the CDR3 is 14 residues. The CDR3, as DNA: TGCAGCGTTGCGGGGACTAGTTGGGACAATGAGCAGTTCTTC. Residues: CSVAGTSWDNEQFF.

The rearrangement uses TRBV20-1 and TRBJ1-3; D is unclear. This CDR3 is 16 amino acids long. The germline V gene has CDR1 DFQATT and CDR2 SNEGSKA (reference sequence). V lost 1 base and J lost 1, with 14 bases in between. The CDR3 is CSARAALSRSGNTIYF. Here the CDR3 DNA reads TGCAGTGCTAGAGCCGCTTTGAGCAGGTCTGGAAACACCATATATTTT.

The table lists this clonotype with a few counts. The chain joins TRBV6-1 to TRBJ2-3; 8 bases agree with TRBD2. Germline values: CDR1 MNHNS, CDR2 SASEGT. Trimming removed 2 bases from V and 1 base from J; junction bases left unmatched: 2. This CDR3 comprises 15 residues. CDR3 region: CASSELAGRTDTQYF. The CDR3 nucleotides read TGTGCCAGCAGTGAATTAGCGGGGCGCACAGATACGCAGTATTTT.

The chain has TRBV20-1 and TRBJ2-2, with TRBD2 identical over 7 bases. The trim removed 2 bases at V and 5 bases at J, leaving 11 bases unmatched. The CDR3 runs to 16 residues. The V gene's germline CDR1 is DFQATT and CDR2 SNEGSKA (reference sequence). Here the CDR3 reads CSARMVTVGRTGELFF. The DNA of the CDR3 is TGCAGTGCTAGAATGGTAACCGTCGGGAGGACCGGGGAGCTGTTTTTT.

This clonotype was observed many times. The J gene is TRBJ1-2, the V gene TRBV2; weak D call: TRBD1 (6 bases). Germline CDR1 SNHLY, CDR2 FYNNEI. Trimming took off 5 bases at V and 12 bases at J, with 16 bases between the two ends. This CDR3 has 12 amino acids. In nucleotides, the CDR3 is TGTGCCAGCAGTCTTACGTGGGGGACACACACCTTC. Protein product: CASSLTWGTHTF. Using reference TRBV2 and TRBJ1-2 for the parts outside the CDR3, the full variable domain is EPEVTQTPSHQVTQMGQEVILRCVPISNHLYFYWYRQILGQKVEFLVSFYNNEISEKSEIFDDQFSVERPDGSNFTLKIRSTKLEDSAMYFCASSLTWGTHTFGSGTRLTVV.

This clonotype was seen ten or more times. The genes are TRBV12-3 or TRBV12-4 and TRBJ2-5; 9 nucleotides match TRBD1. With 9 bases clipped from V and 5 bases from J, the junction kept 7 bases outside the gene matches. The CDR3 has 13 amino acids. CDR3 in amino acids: CARGQGRLETQYF. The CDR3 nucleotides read TGTGCCAGGGGACAGGGAAGGCTGGAGACCCAGTACTTC.

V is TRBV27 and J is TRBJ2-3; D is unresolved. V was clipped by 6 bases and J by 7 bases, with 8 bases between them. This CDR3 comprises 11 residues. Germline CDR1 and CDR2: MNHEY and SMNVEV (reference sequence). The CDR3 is CASRKINTQYF. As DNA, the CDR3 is TGTGCCAGCAGGAAAATAAATACGCAGTATTTT.

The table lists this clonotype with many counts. The CDR3: CASSLIGGGSYNEQFF. The CDR3 DNA follows: TGTGCCAGCAGCTTAATTGGGGGTGGGTCCTACAATGAGCAGTTCTTC. The rearrangement uses TRBV11-2 and TRBJ2-1, with D perhaps assigned TRBD1 or TRBD2 (5 bases each). Trimming removed 2 bases from V and 1 base from J, with 12 bases in between. This CDR3 has 16 amino acids. Germline CDR1 SGHAT, CDR2 FQNNGV.

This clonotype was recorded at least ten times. The chain's CDR3 is CASRAGGNYGYTF. In DNA, the CDR3 is TGTGCCAGCAGGGCAGGGGGTAACTATGGCTACACCTTC. The V and J genes are TRBV27 and TRBJ1-2; 7 bases fit TRBD1. The V segment lost 6 bases and the J segment 1 base; nucleotides outside the gene matches: 2. The CDR3 runs 13 residues. The V gene's germline CDR1 is MNHEY and CDR2 SMNVEV (reference sequence).

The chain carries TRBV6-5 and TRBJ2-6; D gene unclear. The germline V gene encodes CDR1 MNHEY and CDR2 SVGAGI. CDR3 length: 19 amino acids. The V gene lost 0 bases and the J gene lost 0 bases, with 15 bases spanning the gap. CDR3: CASSYSTVRVSSGANVLTF. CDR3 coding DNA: TGTGCCAGCAGTTACTCGACGGTCAGAGTATCCTCTGGGGCCAACGTCCTGACTTTC.

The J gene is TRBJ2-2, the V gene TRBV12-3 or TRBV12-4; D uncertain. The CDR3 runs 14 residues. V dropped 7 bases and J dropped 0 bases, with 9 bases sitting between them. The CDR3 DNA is TGTGCCAGCATGCCTGGATCGAACACCGGGGAGCTGTTTTTT. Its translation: CASMPGSNTGELFF.

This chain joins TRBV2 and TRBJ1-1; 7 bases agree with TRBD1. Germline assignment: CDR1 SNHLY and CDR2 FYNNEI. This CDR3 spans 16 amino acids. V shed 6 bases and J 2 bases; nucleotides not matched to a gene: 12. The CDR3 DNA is TGTGCCAGCAGCTCTAGTCCCGGGACAGCAAACACTGAAGCTTTCTTT. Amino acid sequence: CASSSSPGTANTEAFF.

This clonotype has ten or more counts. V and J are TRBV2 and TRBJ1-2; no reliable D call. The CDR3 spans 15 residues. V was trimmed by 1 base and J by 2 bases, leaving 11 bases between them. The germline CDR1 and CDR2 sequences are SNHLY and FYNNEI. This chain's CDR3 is CASSEEVTSNYGYTF. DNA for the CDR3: TGTGCCAGCAGTGAAGAGGTGACCTCAAACTATGGCTACACCTTC.

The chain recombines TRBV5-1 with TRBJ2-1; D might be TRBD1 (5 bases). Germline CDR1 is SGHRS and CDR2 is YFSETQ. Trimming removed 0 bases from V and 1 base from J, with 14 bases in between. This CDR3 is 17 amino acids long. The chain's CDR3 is CASSLVGGHLSYNEQFF. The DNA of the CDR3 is TGCGCCAGCAGCTTGGTAGGTGGACACCTTTCCTACAATGAGCAGTTCTTC.

The CDR3 DNA reads TGTGCCACCAGTGATTCGCGAGAGACCTATGGCTACACCTTC. This translates into CATSDSRETYGYTF. The chain is built from TRBV24-1 and TRBJ1-2; unclear D gene. The CDR3 sequence is 14 residues long. Germline assignment: CDR1 KGHDR and CDR2 SFDVKD. V was pared by 2 bases and J by 4 bases, with 10 bases between.